This is a list of T cell receptor beta chains from one sample in a study. TCRdb fed the 5' RACE reads into MiXCR, producing one record per CDR3 protein. Here the sample spans 9,500 to 15,000 distinct CDR3 sequences, 51% being singletons. The sequencing input was tumor-infiltrating Tregs sorted from the breast tumor. The receptors derive from a female donor with breast cancer. CDR3s include the opening cysteine and the closing phenylalanine or tryptophan. The D gene is left open where the match is weak. A row's size may be missing; if present it is once, few, many or a size class.

clone size,V gene,D gene,J gene,CDR3 protein,CDR3 DNA
-,TRBV7-9,-,TRBJ2-1,CASSPAGGFDEQFF,TGTGCCAGCAGCCCGGCAGGGGGGTTCGATGAGCAGTTCTTC
-,TRBV7-2,-,TRBJ1-5,CASSPTVSSNQPQHF,TGTGCCAGCAGCCCGACAGTCAGTAGCAATCAGCCCCAGCATTTT
-,TRBV4-2,-,TRBJ1-5,CASSQDLVGGQPQHF,TGTGCCAGCAGCCAAGATTTGGTCGGCGGGCAGCCCCAGCATTTT
once,TRBV4-3,-,TRBJ1-4,CASSQEVTPRFGEKLFF,TGCGCCAGCAGCCAAGAGGTCACCCCTCGTTTCGGGGAAAAACTGTTTTTT
-,TRBV7-6,TRBD2,TRBJ2-3,CASSLSSGVTDTQYF,TGTGCCAGCAGCTTGTCTAGCGGGGTCACAGATACGCAGTATTTT
few,TRBV6-1,-,TRBJ2-5,CASSEAPGARETQYF,TGTGCCAGCAGTGAAGCGCCAGGCGCACGGGAGACCCAGTACTTC
few,TRBV20-1,-,TRBJ2-3,CSARGRGRDRDTQYF,TGCAGTGCTAGGGGACGGGGTAGGGATAGGGATACGCAGTATTTT
-,TRBV5-1,-,TRBJ2-1,CATRLVGVNEQFF,TGCGCCACCCGACTAGTAGGGGTGAATGAGCAGTTCTTC
-,TRBV20-1,-,TRBJ1-1,CSARDFRDRKAVVVTEAFF,TGCAGTGCTAGGGATTTCCGGGACCGAAAAGCGGTTGTAGTCACTGAAGCTTTCTTT
-,TRBV25-1,TRBD2,TRBJ2-1,CAIQSSGGDNEQFF,TGTGCCATCCAATCTAGCGGAGGAGACAATGAGCAGTTCTTC
-,TRBV4-2,-,TRBJ1-3,CASSQDRGRNAIYF,TGTGCCAGCAGCCAAGACAGGGGAAGAAACGCCATATATTTT
-,TRBV5-1,TRBD2,TRBJ2-5,CASSLSGTTNQETQYF,TGCGCCAGCAGCCTCTCCGGGACTACTAACCAAGAGACCCAGTACTTC
-,TRBV19,-,TRBJ1-5,CASSRLLDNRPQHF,TGTGCCAGTAGTAGGCTGTTGGACAATCGGCCCCAGCATTTT
-,TRBV12-3/TRBV12-4,-,TRBJ2-1,CASSNVGLGNEQFF,TGTGCCAGCAGTAACGTGGGGTTGGGCAATGAGCAGTTCTTC
-,TRBV20-1,-,TRBJ1-1,CSAREPGLWAFF,TGCAGTGCTAGAGAACCGGGACTTTGGGCTTTCTTT
few,TRBV7-6,-,TRBJ1-6,CASSRDGQNSPLHF,TGTGCCAGCAGCCGTGACGGCCAGAATTCACCCCTCCACTTT
-,TRBV29-1,-,TRBJ1-3,CSAAGGRGNTIYF,TGCAGCGCCGCTGGGGGGAGAGGAAACACCATATATTTT
few,TRBV20-1,-,TRBJ1-5,CSAPKGRFLRGSQPQHF,TGCAGTGCTCCCAAGGGGCGGTTTTTGAGGGGGAGTCAGCCCCAGCATTTT
few,TRBV27,TRBD2,TRBJ2-7,CASSHSSGRVYEQYF,TGTGCCAGCAGTCATTCTAGCGGGAGGGTCTACGAGCAGTACTTC
-,TRBV5-6,TRBD1,TRBJ2-7,CASSLGQGRYEQYF,TGTGCCAGCAGCTTGGGACAGGGAAGGTACGAGCAGTACTTC
-,TRBV7-2,-,TRBJ1-1,CASSQESWNTEAFF,TGTGCCAGCAGCCAGGAGAGCTGGAACACTGAAGCTTTCTTT
-,TRBV12-3/TRBV12-4,-,TRBJ2-3,CASSFGRTDTQYF,TGTGCCAGCAGTTTTGGCCGCACAGATACGCAGTATTTT
-,TRBV12-3/TRBV12-4,TRBD1,TRBJ2-5,CASTDGQAETQYF,TGTGCCAGCACCGACGGACAGGCAGAGACCCAGTACTTC
-,TRBV7-9,TRBD1,TRBJ2-6,CASTPPGTAISGANVLTF,TGTGCCAGCACCCCCCCGGGGACAGCCATCTCTGGGGCCAACGTCCTGACTTTC
-,TRBV28,TRBD1,TRBJ2-3,CASSWGQRVTDTQYF,TGTGCCAGCAGTTGGGGACAGAGAGTCACAGATACGCAGTATTTT
-,TRBV5-1,TRBD2,TRBJ2-1,CASSLDGMREGYNEQFF,TGCGCCAGCAGCTTGGACGGGATGCGGGAGGGTTACAATGAGCAGTTCTTC
few,TRBV6-2/TRBV6-3,-,TRBJ1-5,CASSYSVISNQPQHF,TGTGCCAGCAGTTACTCGGTGATTAGCAATCAGCCCCAGCATTTT
-,TRBV12-3/TRBV12-4,-,TRBJ1-5,CASSLFDMAVGQPQHF,TGTGCCAGCAGTTTATTTGATATGGCAGTGGGTCAGCCCCAGCATTTT
few,TRBV7-2,TRBD2,TRBJ2-2,CASSAASGGTGELFF,TGTGCCAGCAGCGCCGCTAGCGGGGGGACCGGGGAGCTGTTTTTT
-,TRBV6-1,-,TRBJ2-5,CASSVSGAVGTQYF,TGTGCCAGCAGTGTATCGGGGGCCGTGGGGACCCAGTACTTC
-,TRBV6-6,-,TRBJ2-1,CASSMGGYNEQFF,TGTGCCAGCTCCATGGGGGGATACAATGAGCAGTTCTTC
few,TRBV7-2,-,TRBJ2-5,CASSRRDTPSVTQYF,TGTGCCAGCAGCCGCCGGGACACCCCGAGTGTGACCCAGTACTTC
-,TRBV4-1,-,TRBJ2-7,CASSQVRDISYEQYF,TGCGCCAGCAGCCAAGTCCGGGACATCTCCTACGAGCAGTACTTC
once,TRBV5-1,-,TRBJ2-1,CASSLYGGPYNEQFF,TGCGCCAGCAGCTTGTACGGGGGGCCATACAATGAGCAGTTCTTC
-,TRBV12-3/TRBV12-4,-,TRBJ2-3,CASSFVTGASTDTKYF,TGTGCCAGCAGTTTCGTGACTGGAGCTAGCACAGATACGAAGTATTTT
-,TRBV29-1,TRBD2,TRBJ2-3,CSVEEIGTSQYF,TGCAGCGTTGAGGAGATTGGGACTAGTCAGTATTTT
few,TRBV7-2,TRBD2,TRBJ2-7,CASSSSGYEQYF,TGTGCCAGCAGCTCTAGCGGCTACGAGCAGTACTTC
few,TRBV4-1,TRBD1,TRBJ2-2,CASSQQTTGGAGELFF,TGCGCCAGCAGCCAACAAACCACAGGGGGTGCCGGGGAGCTGTTTTTT
few,TRBV5-4,-,TRBJ2-5,CASSLRSGVGETQYF,TGTGCCAGCAGCTTGCGCTCCGGGGTAGGGGAGACCCAGTACTTC
-,TRBV7-2,-,TRBJ1-6,CASSLAPTSARSPLHF,TGTGCCAGCAGCTTAGCGCCGACCTCGGCGAGGTCACCCCTCCACTTT
few,TRBV20-1,TRBD2,TRBJ2-1,CSATKRDSYNEQFF,TGCAGTGCTACCAAGCGGGACTCCTACAATGAGCAGTTCTTC
-,TRBV14,-,TRBJ2-1,CASSPDSSLFYNEQFF,TGTGCCAGCAGCCCCGACAGTTCCCTCTTCTACAATGAGCAGTTCTTC
-,TRBV29-1,TRBD1,TRBJ1-2,CSVDRDRVNYGYTF,TGCAGCGTCGATAGGGACAGAGTAAACTATGGCTACACCTTC
-,TRBV29-1,TRBD1,TRBJ2-3,CSAARGPTQYF,TGCAGCGCTGCAAGGGGGCCCACGCAGTATTTT
once,TRBV20-1,-,TRBJ2-3,CSVPQDTQYF,TGCAGTGTCCCCCAAGATACGCAGTATTTT
few,TRBV19,-,TRBJ1-5,CASTGVVGSHNQPQHF,TGTGCCAGTACCGGGGTGGTAGGTTCCCACAATCAGCCCCAGCATTTT
few,TRBV5-1,-,TRBJ2-3,CASSPQNTDTQYF,TGCGCCAGCAGCCCACAAAACACAGATACGCAGTATTTT
few,TRBV20-1,-,TRBJ2-1,CSARAILGEQFF,TGCAGTGCTAGAGCTATTTTAGGGGAGCAGTTCTTC
-,TRBV4-3,-,TRBJ1-2,CASSQAGETGYTF,TGTGCCAGCAGCCAAGCGGGCGAAACCGGCTACACCTTC
-,TRBV20-1,-,TRBJ2-1,CSASSGVYNEQFF,TGCAGTGCTTCTTCAGGGGTATACAATGAGCAGTTCTTC
-,TRBV20-1,-,TRBJ1-5,CSARGSGQPQHF,TGCAGTGCTAGAGGGTCAGGGCAGCCCCAGCATTTT
few,TRBV9,TRBD1,TRBJ1-3,CASSVRGQGAAGNTIYF,TGTGCCAGCAGCGTAAGGGGACAGGGGGCTGCTGGAAACACCATATATTTT
-,TRBV30,TRBD1,TRBJ1-1,CAWTLGQRNTETFF,TGTGCCTGGACATTGGGACAGCGAAACACTGAAACTTTCTTT
-,TRBV7-3,-,TRBJ2-5,CASSFSWRETQYF,TGTGCCAGCAGCTTTTCCTGGCGGGAGACCCAGTACTTC
-,TRBV12-3/TRBV12-4,-,TRBJ2-1,CASTGRYNEQFF,TGTGCCAGCACCGGACGCTACAATGAGCAGTTCTTC
once,TRBV20-1,TRBD2,TRBJ2-1,CSAEATSGRLDEQFF,TGCAGTGCTGAAGCAACTAGCGGGAGACTGGATGAGCAGTTCTTC
-,TRBV20-1,-,TRBJ2-1,CSATTGRKNNEQFF,TGCAGTGCGACAACAGGGCGGAAAAACAATGAGCAGTTCTTC